This is a list of T cell receptor beta chains from one sample in a study of T-cell reconstitution after alpha-beta-depleted transplantation in children. TCRdb analysed the PCR reads with MiXCR anew, one entry per CDR3 protein. The sample shows fewer than 550,000 distinct CDR3 sequences, about 10% of them seen only once. The sequenced sample was PBMCs, mostly from graft donor cells, obtained 180 days after TCRalphabeta/CD19-depleted stem cell transplant. The receptors derive from a female patient under 10 years old who had a stem cell transplant for aplastic anemia, so the T cells may come from the graft donor. The CDR3 runs from the conserved cysteine through the conserved F or W. The D gene is left open where the match is weak. Part of the rows lack a size; the others show once, few, many or a class for expanded clones.

clone size,D gene,J gene,V gene,CDR3 protein,CDR3 DNA
many,TRBD1,TRBJ2-1,TRBV29-1,CSVELGQIAYNEQFF,TGCAGCGTTGAACTGGGACAGATTGCCTACAATGAGCAGTTCTTC
few,.,TRBJ2-5,TRBV15,CATSARLVQETQYF,TGTGCCACCAGCGCCCGACTAGTCCAAGAGACCCAGTACTTC
.,TRBD1,TRBJ1-2,TRBV7-9,CASSRDRARGSGYTF,TGTGCCAGCAGCCGTGACAGGGCCCGGGGTAGCGGCTACACCTTC
few,.,TRBJ1-1,TRBV27,CASLGQGLVTEAFF,TGTGCCAGTTTAGGGCAGGGCCTCGTCACTGAAGCTTTCTTT
.,TRBD2,TRBJ2-5,TRBV9,CASTTEGLAPETQYF,TGTGCCAGCACCACGGAGGGACTAGCGCCGGAGACCCAGTACTTC
many,.,TRBJ2-2,TRBV12-3/TRBV12-4,CASSLAPMITGELFF,TGTGCCAGCAGTTTAGCCCCGATGATCACCGGGGAGCTGTTTTTT
.,.,TRBJ2-5,TRBV25-1,CASSYREGQETQYF,TGTGCCAGCAGTTACAGGGAAGGCCAAGAGACCCAGTACTTC
few,.,TRBJ1-2,TRBV11-2,CASSLEPMSAARYGYTF,TGTGCCAGCAGCTTAGAGCCCATGTCGGCGGCCCGCTATGGCTACACCTTC
many,.,TRBJ1-4,TRBV15,CATSRGGTNNEKLFF,TGTGCCACCAGCAGAGGGGGGACCAATAATGAAAAACTGTTTTTT
.,.,TRBJ2-3,TRBV20-1,CSASGARAGPDTQYF,TGCAGTGCTAGTGGGGCGCGGGCGGGCCCAGATACGCAGTATTTT
.,TRBD1,TRBJ2-6,TRBV18,CASSLHGTGAGANVLTF,TGTGCCAGCTCACTCCATGGGACAGGGGCTGGGGCCAACGTCCTGACTTTC
.,.,TRBJ2-7,TRBV28,CATGRTGSYEQYF,TGTGCCACTGGACGGACGGGATCCTACGAGCAGTACTTC
.,.,TRBJ2-1,TRBV6-5,CASSYSNGVSSYNEQFF,TGTGCCAGCAGTTACTCGAACGGCGTTAGCTCCTACAATGAGCAGTTCTTC
.,TRBD2,TRBJ2-5,TRBV19,CASSRGYRFSGTGETQYF,TGTGCCAGTAGTAGGGGATACAGGTTCAGCGGGACCGGGGAGACCCAGTACTTC
.,TRBD2,TRBJ2-3,TRBV20-1,CSATRTSGITDTQYF,TGCAGTGCAACTCGGACTAGCGGGATCACAGATACGCAGTATTTT
few,.,TRBJ1-2,TRBV12-3/TRBV12-4,CASSLGRYSNYGYTF,TGTGCCAGCAGTTTGGGGCGTTACTCTAACTATGGCTACACCTTC
.,TRBD1,TRBJ1-5,TRBV27,CASSPSRDRNGNQPQHF,TGTGCCAGCAGTCCGTCCCGGGACAGGAACGGCAATCAGCCCCAGCATTTT
few,.,TRBJ1-1,TRBV7-9,CASSLTTGSEAFF,TGTGCCAGCAGCTTAACTACAGGTTCCGAAGCTTTCTTT
few,.,TRBJ2-7,TRBV2,CASSEGDAGSYEQYF,TGTGCCAGCAGTGAAGGGGACGCCGGCTCCTACGAGCAGTACTTC
few,TRBD1,TRBJ1-4,TRBV20-1,CSAPTGRGWGEKLFF,TGCAGTGCGCCGACAGGGCGAGGTTGGGGTGAAAAACTGTTTTTC
.,.,TRBJ2-1,TRBV11-1,CASSSGGRSYNEQFF,TGTGCCAGCAGCTCCGGCGGAAGGTCCTACAATGAGCAGTTCTTC
.,.,TRBJ1-5,TRBV12-3/TRBV12-4,CASSLPQGRGNQPQHF,TGTGCCAGCAGTTTACCACAGGGTCGGGGCAATCAGCCCCAGCATTTT
few,TRBD1,TRBJ2-7,TRBV6-5,CASSYTGGYYEQYF,TGTGCCAGCAGTTACACAGGGGGTTACTACGAGCAGTACTTC
.,TRBD1,TRBJ2-5,TRBV7-8,CASSLGTGVRETQYF,TGTGCCAGCAGCCTTGGGACAGGGGTACGAGAGACCCAGTACTTC
.,.,TRBJ2-7,TRBV12-3/TRBV12-4,CASSLQGGDQYF,TGTGCCAGCAGTTTACAGGGCGGCGACCAGTACTTC
.,.,TRBJ2-1,TRBV9,CASSVSVWGAEDEQFF,TGTGCCAGCAGCGTAAGCGTGTGGGGGGCGGAGGATGAGCAGTTCTTC
many,.,TRBJ2-3,TRBV27,CASSSRGTPHTDTQYF,TGTGCCAGCAGTAGCCGAGGGACACCACACACAGATACGCAGTATTTT
many,.,TRBJ2-7,TRBV5-1,CASSLRAQTYEQYF,TGCGCCAGCAGCTTGAGGGCTCAAACCTACGAGCAGTACTTC
.,.,TRBJ2-1,TRBV7-9,CASHQSPNEQFF,TGTGCCAGCCACCAGTCCCCCAATGAGCAGTTCTTC
.,.,TRBJ2-2,TRBV20-1,CSAPPAGRDTGELFF,TGCAGTGCTCCCCCCGCGGGGCGAGACACCGGGGAGCTGTTTTTT
many,.,TRBJ2-3,TRBV10-3,CAISESAAPMADTQYF,TGTGCCATCAGTGAGTCGGCCGCCCCGATGGCAGATACGCAGTATTTT
few,.,TRBJ1-1,TRBV12-3/TRBV12-4,CASSLPGAPEAFF,TGTGCCAGCAGTTTGCCGGGGGCCCCTGAAGCTTTCTTT
few,.,TRBJ1-4,TRBV11-2,CASSLELWRGDEKLFF,TGTGCCAGCAGCTTAGAGTTGTGGAGGGGGGATGAAAAACTGTTTTTT
.,.,TRBJ1-4,TRBV20-1,CSAQYPTEWNEKLFF,TGCAGTGCTCAATACCCGACGGAATGGAATGAAAAACTGTTTTTT
few,TRBD1,TRBJ2-5,TRBV7-7,CASSPGTGVQETQYF,TGTGCCAGCAGCCCCGGGACAGGGGTCCAAGAGACCCAGTACTTC
.,TRBD2,TRBJ2-1,TRBV28,CASNAGLGSYNEQFF,TGTGCCAGCAATGCGGGACTAGGCTCCTACAATGAGCAGTTCTTC
few,TRBD1,TRBJ1-1,TRBV12-3/TRBV12-4,CASRTTGHTEAFF,TGTGCCAGCAGGACGACAGGGCACACTGAAGCTTTCTTT
many,.,TRBJ2-5,TRBV11-2,CASSLRQRAGGETQYF,TGTGCCAGCAGCTTACGACAGCGGGCCGGGGGAGAGACCCAGTACTTC
.,.,TRBJ2-1,TRBV18,CASSRGNSYNEQFF,TGTGCCAGCTCACGGGGGAATTCCTACAATGAGCAGTTCTTC
.,TRBD1,TRBJ2-1,TRBV12-3/TRBV12-4,CASSFVGQGKVEQFF,TGTGCCAGCAGCTTTGTGGGACAGGGGAAAGTAGAGCAGTTCTTC
.,.,TRBJ2-5,TRBV7-2,CASSLRSLNTETQYF,TGTGCCAGCAGCTTAAGGTCACTGAATACGGAGACCCAGTACTTC
many,.,TRBJ1-1,TRBV29-1,CSVVWRWDTEAFF,TGCAGCGTTGTATGGCGGTGGGACACTGAAGCTTTCTTT
many,.,TRBJ2-3,TRBV11-2,CASSNRWRSGPTDTQYF,TGTGCCAGCAGCAACCGCTGGAGGTCAGGGCCCACAGATACGCAGTATTTT
.,.,TRBJ2-2,TRBV29-1,CSVMGLSNTGELFF,TGCAGCGTCATGGGACTGTCAAACACCGGGGAGCTGTTTTTT
few,.,TRBJ2-7,TRBV20-1,CSAYKTGPGEQYF,TGCAGTGCTTATAAAACGGGGCCTGGGGAGCAGTACTTC
.,.,TRBJ1-2,TRBV4-3,CASSQEIDSTGYTF,TGCGCCAGCAGCCAAGAAATCGACAGTACTGGCTACACCTTC